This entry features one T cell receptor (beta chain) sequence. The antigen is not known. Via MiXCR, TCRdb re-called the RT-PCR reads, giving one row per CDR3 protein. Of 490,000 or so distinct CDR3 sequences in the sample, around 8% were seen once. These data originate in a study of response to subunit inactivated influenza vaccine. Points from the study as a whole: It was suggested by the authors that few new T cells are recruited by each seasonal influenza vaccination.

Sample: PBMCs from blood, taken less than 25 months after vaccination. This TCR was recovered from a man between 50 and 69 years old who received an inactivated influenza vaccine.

The CDR3 reads CASSQDLSADEQYF. The CDR3 DNA reads as TGTGCCAGCAGCCAAGATTTAAGTGCTGACGAGCAGTACTTC. The V gene is TRBV14, the J gene TRBJ2-7; D unclear. The CDR3 totals 14 residues. The V end was cut by 0 bases, the J end by 5 bases, with 11 bases between. Germline CDR1 reads SGHDN; CDR2 reads FVKESK.